A selection of T cell receptor beta chains follows, all from one sample in a study of naive and memory T cell subsets. In TCRdb, the UMI-ligation and nested PCR reads were re-called with MiXCR into one record per CDR3 protein. The sample carries more than 95,000 distinct CDR3 sequences, around 13% recorded once. The sample comprised naive CD8+ T cells from blood. All receptors come from a human donor in good health. Both conserved end residues are part of each CDR3. Each record gives: J gene, D gene, V gene, clone size, CDR3 protein, CDR3 DNA. A D gene is named only where the DNA matches it firmly. Rows give clone size only sometimes, using once, few, many, or a class for an expanded clone.

TRBJ2-1,TRBD1,TRBV4-3,-,CASSQGTGDDEQFF,TGCGCCAGCAGCCAAGGGACAGGGGACGATGAGCAGTTCTTC
TRBJ2-7,-,TRBV7-9,few,CASSSRGAVPHYEQYF,TGTGCCAGCAGCTCGCGGGGCGCCGTCCCTCACTACGAGCAGTACTTC
TRBJ2-7,TRBD2,TRBV7-6,many,CASSLDRLAGGPGEQYF,TGTGCCAGCAGTCTAGACAGACTAGCGGGAGGGCCGGGGGAGCAGTACTTC
TRBJ1-1,-,TRBV19,few,CATSQGNTEAFF,TGTGCCACATCACAGGGGAACACTGAAGCTTTCTTT
TRBJ2-1,-,TRBV7-9,few,CASRPGPGSLSLAGPNNEQFF,TGTGCCAGCCGCCCCGGACCAGGCTCCCTGAGTTTGGCGGGACCTAACAATGAGCAGTTCTTC
TRBJ2-1,TRBD2,TRBV19,many,CASSSGLAGVYNEQFF,TGTGCCAGTAGTTCCGGACTAGCGGGAGTCTACAATGAGCAGTTCTTC
TRBJ1-1,TRBD1,TRBV28,-,CASSARGRGSDTEAFF,TGTGCCAGCAGTGCCCGAGGCAGGGGGTCGGACACTGAAGCTTTCTTT
TRBJ1-1,-,TRBV30,-,CAWSVAGTEAFF,TGTGCCTGGAGTGTTGCCGGCACTGAAGCTTTCTTT
TRBJ1-4,-,TRBV12-3/TRBV12-4,-,CASSFVGTTNEKLFF,TGTGCCAGCAGTTTCGTCGGGACGACGAATGAAAAACTGTTTTTT
TRBJ2-7,-,TRBV27,few,CASSLKAQGYEQYF,TGTGCCAGCAGTTTAAAGGCCCAAGGCTACGAGCAGTACTTC
TRBJ2-1,TRBD2,TRBV6-2/TRBV6-3,-,CASSYEERGDNEQFF,TGTGCCAGCAGTTACGAGGAGCGGGGGGACAATGAGCAGTTCTTC
TRBJ1-1,-,TRBV27,-,CASSSGEGAEAFF,TGTGCCAGCTCCTCAGGGGAGGGAGCTGAAGCTTTCTTT
TRBJ2-7,-,TRBV7-3,-,CASSPSAPGAYEQYF,TGTGCCAGCAGCCCCTCGGCGCCCGGAGCCTACGAGCAGTACTTC
TRBJ2-7,-,TRBV5-1,few,CASSLGGDSREQYF,TGCGCCAGCAGCTTGGGCGGGGACAGCCGCGAGCAGTACTTC
TRBJ1-4,-,TRBV29-1,many,CSVLDFATNEKLFF,TGCAGCGTGCTAGACTTTGCAACTAATGAAAAACTGTTTTTT
TRBJ2-3,-,TRBV30,-,CAWSVLGGGTDTQYF,TGTGCCTGGAGTGTACTTGGAGGGGGCACAGATACGCAGTATTTT
TRBJ2-5,-,TRBV7-9,-,CASSLGGADGETQYF,TGTGCCAGCAGCTTAGGTGGGGCAGATGGAGAGACCCAGTACTTC
TRBJ2-7,TRBD1,TRBV20-1,-,CSARDREDYEQYF,TGCAGTGCTAGGGACAGGGAAGACTACGAGCAGTACTTC
TRBJ2-6,TRBD1,TRBV24-1,few,CATRDSSGANVLTF,TGTGCCACGAGGGACAGCTCTGGGGCCAACGTCCTGACTTTC
TRBJ2-7,-,TRBV27,few,CATKALYEQYF,TGTGCCACGAAGGCCCTCTACGAGCAGTACTTC
TRBJ2-3,-,TRBV12-3/TRBV12-4,few,CASSSAGYVTDTQYF,TGTGCCAGCAGTTCCGCAGGGTATGTCACAGATACGCAGTATTTT
TRBJ2-7,-,TRBV5-6,-,CASSLLGATYEQYF,TGTGCCAGCAGCTTGTTGGGGGCTACCTACGAGCAGTACTTC
TRBJ2-1,TRBD2,TRBV6-2/TRBV6-3,-,CASTHGSGRRGDEQFF,TGTGCCAGCACCCACGGGAGCGGGAGAAGGGGGGATGAGCAGTTCTTC
TRBJ2-1,TRBD2,TRBV29-1,many,CSVEFGGSLNNEQFF,TGCAGCGTTGAGTTCGGCGGGAGCCTAAACAATGAGCAGTTCTTC
TRBJ2-3,-,TRBV7-2,-,CASSPTTHHYTDTQYF,TGTGCCAGCAGCCCAACGACCCACCACTACACAGATACGCAGTATTTT
TRBJ1-5,TRBD1,TRBV7-2,many,CASNTGGNQPQHF,TGTGCCAGCAACACAGGGGGCAATCAGCCCCAGCATTTT
TRBJ2-7,-,TRBV3-2,many,CASSQGCPGTDTYEQYF,TGTGCCAGCAGCCAAGGGTGCCCCGGGACTGATACCTACGAGCAGTACTTC
TRBJ2-5,-,TRBV19,few,CASSLLLGAETQYF,TGTGCCAGTAGTCTCCTCCTAGGGGCCGAGACCCAGTACTTC